The 19 T cell receptor beta chains presented below share a single source sample, sequenced in a study of blood T cells in healthy people across ages. Next came a second PCR, run for roughly 7 to 12 cycles, which used a sample-barcoded 5' primer along with a J-beta primer mix. In TCRdb, the 5' RACE reads were re-called with MiXCR into one record per CDR3 protein. The table records around 1.7 million distinct CDR3 sequences, roughly 30% of them present only once. Sequencing used blood. The receptors originated from a woman in her 30s in good health.

This clonotype was counted only a few times. The gene calls are TRBV7-2 and TRBJ1-6; D is perhaps TRBD1 (5 bases). Trimming took 6 bases from V and 5 from J, leaving 14 bases between them. Germline CDR1 is SGHTA and CDR2 is FQGNSA. The CDR3 consists of 15 residues. The CDR3 protein is CASRKTVRNNSPLHF. In nucleotides, the CDR3 is TGTGCCAGCAGGAAGACAGTGCGTAATAATTCACCCCTCCACTTT.

In its sample, this clonotype was seen a few times. In DNA, the CDR3 is TGTGCCGGGACCACCACCGGAGGGGAGACCCAGTACTTC. Residues: CAGTTTGGETQYF. The genes are TRBV7-9 and TRBJ2-5; D perhaps matches TRBD2 (6 bases). Trimming pared 11 bases from V and 5 bases from J, leaving 18 bases between. Germline lookup yields CDR1 SEHNR and CDR2 FQNEAQ (reference sequence). The CDR3 consists of 13 residues.

The sample holds a few counts of this clonotype. The chain couples TRBV30 to TRBJ1-1, with no clear D. CDR3 size: 9 residues. Germline-derived CDR1 and CDR2 are GTSNPN and SVGIG (reference sequence). V dropped 3 bases and J dropped 7 bases, with 3 bases sitting between them. The DNA of the CDR3 is TGTGCCTGGAGCCGTGAAGCTTTCTTT. Translating gives CAWSREAFF.

This clonotype was seen more than once but under ten times. The V gene is TRBV6-5, the J gene TRBJ2-1; 9 nucleotides match TRBD2. The junction had 7 bases not matched to a gene; V was cut back by 5 bases and J by 5 bases. From germline, CDR1 is MNHEY and CDR2 SVGAGI. The CDR3 consists of 15 residues. CDR3 bases: TGTGCCAGCAGTATATATAGCGGGAGAGACAATGAGCAGTTCTTC. Protein sequence: CASSIYSGRDNEQFF.

This clonotype was counted between two and nine times. The rearrangement links TRBV29-1 to TRBJ2-7, with TRBD1 identical over 9 bases. Germline CDR1 and CDR2: SQVTM and ANQGSEA. CDR3 size: 12 residues. CDR3 DNA sequence: TGCAACGTGACAGGGGGAGGCTACGAGCAGTACTTC. Its protein is CNVTGGGYEQYF.

The gene calls are TRBV12-3 or TRBV12-4 and TRBJ2-3; TRBD2 aligns across 9 bases. The CDR3 is 15 amino acids. V dropped 5 bases and J dropped 4; count of bases not matched to a gene: 7. CDR3 region: CASSPWVAGADTQYF. DNA of the CDR3: TGTGCCAGCAGTCCCTGGGTAGCGGGGGCAGATACGCAGTATTTT.

The chain recombines TRBV3-1 with TRBJ2-5; D call uncertain. Germline V gene sequence: CDR1 LGHDT, CDR2 YNNKEL (reference sequence). The CDR3 loop spans 13 amino acids. With 2 bases removed from V and 0 bases from J, the gap between germline ends came to 4 bases. In DNA, the CDR3 is TGTGCCAGCAGCCAACGACACCAAGAGACCCAGTACTTC. Its protein is CASSQRHQETQYF.

In its sample, this clonotype was seen many times. This rearrangement joins TRBV20-1 to TRBJ2-5, with 7 bases fitting TRBD1. V trimming: 6 bases; J trimming: 2 bases; junction bases outside the gene matches: 9. The germline V gene encodes CDR1 DFQATT and CDR2 SNEGSKA (reference sequence). The CDR3 spans 14 residues. The CDR3 bases are TGCAGTGCCCGAGTAGGGGGCGCACAAGAGACCCAGTACTTC. This translates into CSARVGGAQETQYF.

V usage is TRBV15 and J usage is TRBJ1-5, with 10 bases identical to TRBD1. The CDR3 covers 16 residues. Germline V gene lookup returns CDR1 LNHNV and CDR2 YYDKDF (reference sequence). V shed 5 bases, J shed 6 bases, and the junction held 10 bases outside the gene matches. The CDR3 DNA sequence: TGTGCCACCAGCCATGACAGGGGGCGTTCTAGTCAGCCCCAGCATTTT. It translates to CATSHDRGRSSQPQHF.

On this clonotype: With a much larger clone just one base away, this may be a read error. The chain recombines TRBV7-3 with TRBJ2-1; 10 bases fit TRBD2. CDR3 length: 16 amino acids. Germline V lookup: CDR1 SGHTA, CDR2 FQGTGA. CDR3 in amino acids: CAGSFIGTSAYNEQFF. The CDR3 DNA follows: TGTGCCGGCAGCTTCATCGGGACTAGCGCCTACAATGAGCAGTTCTTC.

The J gene is TRBJ2-2, the V gene TRBV7-2; D not resolved. CDR3 length equals 15 residues. Trimming removed 3 bases at V and 1 base at J, with 9 bases between. Germline V gives CDR1 SGHTA, CDR2 FQGNSA. The CDR3 sequence: CASSLGTMNTGELFF. CDR3 in DNA: TGTGCCAGCAGCTTGGGTACAATGAACACCGGGGAGCTGTTTTTT. The full variable domain, with the rest looked up from reference TRBV7-2 and TRBJ2-2, is GAGVSQSPSNKVTEKGKDVELRCDPISGHTALYWYRQSLGQGLEFLIYFQGNSAPDKSGLPSDRFSAERTGGSVSTLTIQRTQQEDSAVYLCASSLGTMNTGELFFGEGSRLTVL.

The chain is built from TRBV12-3 or TRBV12-4 and TRBJ2-7, with unresolved D. V was pared by 5 bases and J by 2 bases, with 10 bases between. The CDR3 extends over 13 amino acids. CDR3 nucleotide sequence: TGTGCCAGCAGTCTAAATGTGGCCTACGAGCAGTACTTC. It specifies CASSLNVAYEQYF.

This clonotype was found many times. This chain uses TRBV4-1 with TRBJ2-5, with 8 nucleotides matching TRBD2. With V trimmed by 1 base and J by 1 base, 5 bases remained unmatched. Germline V gives CDR1 MGHRA, CDR2 YSYEKL. The CDR3 runs to 16 residues. The CDR3 loop reads CASSQGSRGGQETQYF. CDR3 nucleotides: TGCGCCAGCAGCCAAGGTAGCCGGGGGGGCCAAGAGACCCAGTACTTC.

This clonotype was seen a handful of times. This rearrangement joins TRBV2 to TRBJ2-7, with D unclear. V was pared by 8 bases and J by 2 bases, with 10 bases between. The germline CDR1 and CDR2 sequences are SNHLY and FYNNEI. The CDR3 sequence is 12 residues long. The CDR3 region is CASRTPTYEQYF. The CDR3, as DNA: TGTGCCAGCCGGACGCCGACCTACGAGCAGTACTTC.

The chain couples TRBV20-1 to TRBJ2-3; the D gene is possibly TRBD2 (7 bases). The CDR3 contains 14 residues. CDR1 is DFQATT, CDR2 SNEGSKA, per germline (reference sequence). V lost 6 bases and J 2 bases, leaving 15 bases between the germline ends. The CDR3 reads CSAARGGLTDTQYF. As DNA, the CDR3 is TGCAGTGCGGCCCGCGGGGGCCTCACAGATACGCAGTATTTT.

This sequence joins TRBV7-2 and TRBJ1-2, with D unresolved. The CDR3 spans 13 residues. V lost 1 base to trimming and J lost 8 bases, with 11 bases between them. Germline loops: CDR1 SGHTA, CDR2 FQGNSA. The CDR3 sequence is CASSLDRQRGYTF. The CDR3 nucleotides are TGTGCCAGCAGCTTAGATAGGCAGCGGGGCTACACCTTC.

The rearrangement uses TRBV12-3 or TRBV12-4 and TRBJ1-2; D not certain. The CDR3 is made up of 14 amino acids. V was trimmed by 7 bases and J by 2 bases, leaving 14 bases between them. CDR3 bases: TGTGCCAGCACTCCAAGCGGCAGAAACTATGGCTACACCTTC. Translated: CASTPSGRNYGYTF.

The sample holds many counts of this clonotype. The chain joins TRBV20-1 to TRBJ2-3; D possibly corresponds to TRBD2 (5 bases). The CDR3 contains 12 residues. Germline V gives CDR1 DFQATT, CDR2 SNEGSKA (reference sequence). Trimming took 7 bases from V and 5 from J, leaving 13 bases between them. The CDR3 region has the DNA TGCAGTGTACCGCAAGAGGGAGATACGCAGTATTTT. It encodes CSVPQEGDTQYF.

There are a few counts of this clonotype. One end of the junction varies from germline; a read error may be responsible. The chain is built from TRBV10-3 and TRBJ1-5; no clear D. Per the germline V gene, CDR1 is ENHRY and CDR2 is SYGVKD. The CDR3 has 14 amino acids. CDR3 coding DNA: TGTGCCGTCAGTGACACCTCTAGAAATCAGCCCCAGCATTTT. Its translation: CAVSDTSRNQPQHF.